The subject of this entry is one TCR beta chain. Its target is unknown. The sample originates from a study of CXCR3-negative and CXCR3-positive naive CD8 T cells. UMI-labeled TRB cDNA libraries were prepared by 5' RACE. TCRdb re-analyzed the 5' RACE reads; it lists each CDR3 protein once, without DNA. The table lists 45,000 to 55,000 distinct CDR3 sequences. Study results and caveats: Diversity ran similarly high across both naive subsets but far lower in memory CD8+ cells. TRBV-TRBJ usage was similar across naive CXCR3 subsets but distinct in memory cells.

Per the germline V gene, CDR1 is DFQATT and CDR2 is SNEGSKA (reference sequence). The CDR3 contains 13 residues. This TCR was recovered from a human donor in good health. Some clones in this sample may be carry-over from other donors' samples. The gene calls are TRBV20-1 and TRBJ1-4; checking the TCRdb D call of TRBD1 is not possible without DNA. The specimen was memory CD8+ T cells from blood. The chain's CDR3 is CSATDRHNEKLFF.